This T cell receptor beta chain was sequenced during a study of blood T cell repertoires in COVID-19 (dated by TCRdb to between 2020 and 2021). Context from the whole study: The collaborator samples originated in the United States, Italy and Spain and spanned the acute and convalescent phases of COVID-19. The material from the prospective study consisted of cDNA or gDNA derived from T cells, B-cell-depleted T cells, or PBMCs. The dataset comprised deeply sampled blood TCRbeta repertoires from subjects exposed to, actively infected with, or recovered from COVID-19. The repertoires were released in a freely available public database intended as a resource for research on the immune response to SARS-CoV-2. Samples were obtained from the ongoing ImmuneRACE study (first 160 participants) and from over 1,000 subjects provided by 6 global collaborators. Nearly every sample came with metadata listing a de-identified subject ID, COVID-19 status, age in years and sex. Where available, HLA class I and class II types were obtained from metadata supplied by the sample provider rather than from assay-based typing.

Study-level results and caveats: The amount of clinical and demographic metadata varied by source and participant and was provided uncurated.

Sequences MGHRA (CDR1) and YSYEKL (CDR2) are obtained from the germline V gene. The germline V end is reduced by 2 bases and the J end by 4 bases; junction bases left unmatched: 11. The CDR3 goes from the cysteine to the phenylalanine over 17 residues. Only the CDR3 portion is preserved as DNA: 51 bases, with reading frame beginning at the first base. TCRbeta CDR3 regions were amplified from genomic DNA using the immunoSEQ Assay, a bias-controlled multiplex PCR. The authors' pipeline ran thus. The number of nucleated cells in each sample was estimated from the amplification of reference gene primers within the assay. To quantify the absolute abundance of each unique TCRbeta CDR3 rearrangement, sequence reads were collapsed and filtered. For each sample, productive Simpson clonality was calculated as the square root of Simpson's diversity index across productive rearrangements. TCRdb provides this immuneACCESS table in a form limited to in-frame rearrangements. Some clones are lacking; in checked studies, under half of them reflect an unresolved V gene, and why the rest are absent is not known. That table gives V, J and clone size, and the DNA gave D and trimming. For this sample there are roughly 250,000 clones; around 87% appear just once. In total, the top ten clones hold about 1.6% of the sample.

Turning to this clone: This receptor's antigen is unknown. Within one base of it there is no much larger clone, and no base qualities were kept.

Participants in the prospective study were aged about 18 to 90 years, lived in 20 to 30 United States geographic areas, and enrolled through a virtual design. In the prospective study, participants were assigned to cohorts based on the clinical history participants reported in a screening survey and a study questionnaire. ImmuneRACE Cohort 3 recovered participants were defined by two consecutive negative NP/OP PCR tests, healthcare professional clearance, or symptom resolution. In the prospective study, whole blood, serum and a nasopharyngeal or oropharyngeal swab were collected from each participant by mobile phlebotomists. Over a roughly two-month period, participants in the prospective study had the option of providing additional blood draws and questionnaires. Before DNA extraction, blood samples from the prospective study were shipped at room temperature or frozen.

The rearrangement joined TRBV4-1 to TRBJ2-4; 7 bases in between match TRBD1. Sequenced: PBMCs or T cells enriched from blood (not recorded which). This TCR was sampled from a woman aged 45-59 years who had recovered from COVID-19. The DNA sequence is TGCGCCAGCAGCCAACAGCGACTGACAGGGCAAAAAAACATTCAGTACTTC. Translated, this is CASSQQRLTGQKNIQYF.